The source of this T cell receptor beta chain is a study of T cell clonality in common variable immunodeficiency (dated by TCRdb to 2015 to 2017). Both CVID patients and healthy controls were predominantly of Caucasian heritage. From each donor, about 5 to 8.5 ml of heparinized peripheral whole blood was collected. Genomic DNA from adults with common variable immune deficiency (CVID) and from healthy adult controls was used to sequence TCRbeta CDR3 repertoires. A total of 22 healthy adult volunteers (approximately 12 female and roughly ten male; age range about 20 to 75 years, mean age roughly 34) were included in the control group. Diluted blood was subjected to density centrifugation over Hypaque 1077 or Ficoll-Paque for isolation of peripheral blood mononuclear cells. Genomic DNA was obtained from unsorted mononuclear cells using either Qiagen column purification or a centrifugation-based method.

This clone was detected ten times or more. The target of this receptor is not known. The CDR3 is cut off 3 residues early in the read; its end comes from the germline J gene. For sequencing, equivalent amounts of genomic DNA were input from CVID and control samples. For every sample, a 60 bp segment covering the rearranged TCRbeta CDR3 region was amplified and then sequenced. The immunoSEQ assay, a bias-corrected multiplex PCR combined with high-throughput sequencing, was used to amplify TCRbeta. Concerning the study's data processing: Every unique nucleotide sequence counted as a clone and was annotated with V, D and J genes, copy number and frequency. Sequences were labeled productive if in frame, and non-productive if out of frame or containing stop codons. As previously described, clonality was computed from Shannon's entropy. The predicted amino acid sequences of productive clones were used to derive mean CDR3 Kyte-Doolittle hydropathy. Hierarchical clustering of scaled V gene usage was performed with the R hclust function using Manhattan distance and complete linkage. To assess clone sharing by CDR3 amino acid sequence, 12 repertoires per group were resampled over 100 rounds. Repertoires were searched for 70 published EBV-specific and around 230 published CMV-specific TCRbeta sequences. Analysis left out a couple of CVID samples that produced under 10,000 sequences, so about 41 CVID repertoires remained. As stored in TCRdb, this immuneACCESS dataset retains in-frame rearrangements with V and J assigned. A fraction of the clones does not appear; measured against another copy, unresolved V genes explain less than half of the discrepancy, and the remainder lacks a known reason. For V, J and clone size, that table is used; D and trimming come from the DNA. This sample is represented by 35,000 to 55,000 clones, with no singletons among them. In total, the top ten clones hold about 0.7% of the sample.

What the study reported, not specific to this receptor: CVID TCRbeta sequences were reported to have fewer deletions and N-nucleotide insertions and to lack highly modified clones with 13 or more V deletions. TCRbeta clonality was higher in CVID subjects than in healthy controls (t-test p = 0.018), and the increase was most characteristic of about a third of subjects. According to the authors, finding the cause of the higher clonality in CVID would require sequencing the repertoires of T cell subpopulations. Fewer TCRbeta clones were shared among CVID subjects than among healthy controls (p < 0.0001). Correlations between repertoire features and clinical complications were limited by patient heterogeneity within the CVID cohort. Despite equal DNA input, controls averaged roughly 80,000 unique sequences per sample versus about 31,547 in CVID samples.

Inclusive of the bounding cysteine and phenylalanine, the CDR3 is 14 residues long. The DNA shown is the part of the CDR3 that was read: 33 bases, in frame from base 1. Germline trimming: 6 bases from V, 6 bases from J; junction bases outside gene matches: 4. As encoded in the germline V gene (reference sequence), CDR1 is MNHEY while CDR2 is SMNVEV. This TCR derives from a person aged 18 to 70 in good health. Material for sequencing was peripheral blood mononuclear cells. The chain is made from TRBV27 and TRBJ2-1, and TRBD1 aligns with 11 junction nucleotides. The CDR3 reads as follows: CASSAGTGGNEQFF. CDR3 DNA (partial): TGTGCCAGCAGCGCCGGGACAGGGGGCAATGAG.